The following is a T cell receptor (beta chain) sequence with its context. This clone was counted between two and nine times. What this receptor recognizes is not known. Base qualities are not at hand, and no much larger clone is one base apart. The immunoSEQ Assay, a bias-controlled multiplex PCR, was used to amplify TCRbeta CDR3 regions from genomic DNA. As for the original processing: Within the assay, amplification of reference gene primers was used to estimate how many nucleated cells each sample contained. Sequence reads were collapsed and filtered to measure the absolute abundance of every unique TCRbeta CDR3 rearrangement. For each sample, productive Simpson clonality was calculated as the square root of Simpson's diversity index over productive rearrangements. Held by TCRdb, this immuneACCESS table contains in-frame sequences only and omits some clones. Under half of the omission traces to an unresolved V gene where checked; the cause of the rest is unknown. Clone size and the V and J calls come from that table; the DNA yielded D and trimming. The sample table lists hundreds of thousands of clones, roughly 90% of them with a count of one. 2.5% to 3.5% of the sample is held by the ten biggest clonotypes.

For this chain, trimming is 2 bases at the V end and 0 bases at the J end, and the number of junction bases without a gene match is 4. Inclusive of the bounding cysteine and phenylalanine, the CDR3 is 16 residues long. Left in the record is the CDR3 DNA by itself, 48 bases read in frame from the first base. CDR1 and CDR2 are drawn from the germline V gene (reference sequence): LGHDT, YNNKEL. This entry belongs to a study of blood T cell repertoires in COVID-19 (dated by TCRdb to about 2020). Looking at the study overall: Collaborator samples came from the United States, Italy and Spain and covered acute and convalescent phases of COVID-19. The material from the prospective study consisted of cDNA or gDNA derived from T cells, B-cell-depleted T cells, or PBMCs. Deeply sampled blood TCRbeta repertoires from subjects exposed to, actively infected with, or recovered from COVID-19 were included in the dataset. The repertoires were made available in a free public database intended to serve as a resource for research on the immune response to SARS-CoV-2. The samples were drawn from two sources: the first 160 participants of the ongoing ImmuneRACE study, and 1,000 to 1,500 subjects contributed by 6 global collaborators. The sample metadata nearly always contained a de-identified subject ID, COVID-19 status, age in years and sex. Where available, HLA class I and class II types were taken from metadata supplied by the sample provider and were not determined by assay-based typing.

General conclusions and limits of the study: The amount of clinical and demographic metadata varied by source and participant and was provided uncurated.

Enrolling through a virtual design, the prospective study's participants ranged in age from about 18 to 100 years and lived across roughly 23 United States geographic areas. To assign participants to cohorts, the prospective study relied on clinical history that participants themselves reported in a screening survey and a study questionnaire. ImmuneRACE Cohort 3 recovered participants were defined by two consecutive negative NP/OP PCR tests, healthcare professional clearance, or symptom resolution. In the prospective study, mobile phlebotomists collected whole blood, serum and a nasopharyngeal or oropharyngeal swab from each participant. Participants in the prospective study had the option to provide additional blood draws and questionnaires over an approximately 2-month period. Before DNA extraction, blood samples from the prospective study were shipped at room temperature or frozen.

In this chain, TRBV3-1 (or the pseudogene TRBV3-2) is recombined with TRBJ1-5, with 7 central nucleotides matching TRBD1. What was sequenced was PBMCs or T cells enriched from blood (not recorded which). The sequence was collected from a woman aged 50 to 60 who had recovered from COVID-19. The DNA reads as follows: TGTGCCAGCAGCCAAAGGACAGGAGATAGCAATCAGCCCCAGCATTTT. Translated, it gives CASSQRTGDSNQPQHF.